Listed here are 29 T cell receptor beta chains from one sample, sequenced in a study of beta chain features in type 1 diabetes. Expressed TCRB transcripts were sequenced after all isolated RNA was converted to cDNA. The table came from immunoSEQ multiplex PCR; TCRdb's copy has only in-frame clones and leaves some out. The sample gives 850,000 to 900,000 clones, roughly a sixth of which show up once; around 0.02% is in the top ten. The sample taken for sequencing was naive CD4+ T cells from blood. These receptors came from a woman between 18 and 29 years old in good health.

The chain uses TRBV19 and TRBJ1-5; D ambiguous. The germline V gene has CDR1 LNHDA and CDR2 SQIVND (reference sequence). Trimming removed 3 bases at V and 0 bases at J, with 15 bases between. The CDR3 runs 17 residues. In DNA form, the CDR3 reads TGTGCCAGTAGTATTGGTGGTGGAGCTTATAGCAATCAGCCCCAGCATTTT. Translating gives CASSIGGGAYSNQPQHF.

This clone has more than one count but fewer than ten. The V and J genes are TRBV10-3 and TRBJ2-7; 14 bases map to TRBD2. The ends lost 10 bases at V and 4 bases at J; junction bases unmatched: 9. From germline, CDR1 is ENHRY and CDR2 SYGVKD. This CDR3 is built from 15 residues. The DNA of the CDR3 is TGTGCCACCGCCCCCGGGACTAGCGGGAGTTACGAGCAGTACTTC. Amino acids: CATAPGTSGSYEQYF.

This clone occurred a few times. This chain uses TRBV4-3 with TRBJ1-4; D not certain. This CDR3 has 13 residues. Trimming stripped 3 bases from V and 7 bases from J, with 9 bases between. Germline values: CDR1 LGHNA, CDR2 YSLEER. CDR3 nucleotides: TGCGCCAGCAGCCACCTGGTCGGTGAAAAACTGTTTTTT. Amino acids: CASSHLVGEKLFF.

The chain uses TRBV6-5 and TRBJ2-5; D might be TRBD1 (6 bases). In germline, CDR1 is MNHEY, CDR2 SVGAGI. V was trimmed by 4 bases and J by 5 bases, leaving 14 bases between them. The CDR3 is 14 residues long. The CDR3: CASSFSTGYETQYF. In DNA, the CDR3 is TGTGCCAGCAGTTTTTCGACAGGTTATGAGACCCAGTACTTC.

This sequence joins TRBV18 and TRBJ1-1; 8 positions agree with TRBD1. CDR3 length equals 15 residues. Trimming at V came to 0 bases and at J to 1 base, leaving 1 base not matched to a gene. Germline V gives CDR1 KGHSH, CDR2 LQKENI. CDR3 residues: CASSPPGQENTEAFF. CDR3 in DNA: TGTGCCAGCTCACCACCGGGACAGGAGAACACTGAAGCTTTCTTT.

The sample holds a few counts of this clone. The chain links TRBV15 to TRBJ2-5, with D possibly TRBD2 on 6 matching bases. CDR1 and CDR2 (germline): LNHNV, YYDKDF (reference sequence). The germline V and J ends were trimmed by 0 bases and 0 bases, with 8 bases remaining between them. The CDR3 has 15 amino acids. The CDR3 region has the DNA TGTGCCACCAGCAGAGAAGGGGACTACCAAGAGACCCAGTACTTC. This sequence encodes CATSREGDYQETQYF.

The chain couples TRBV4-3 to TRBJ2-7; possibly TRBD1 or TRBD2 for D (5 bases each). From germline, CDR1 is LGHNA and CDR2 YSLEER. There are 18 residues in the CDR3. Trimming removed 1 base at V and 4 bases at J, with 23 bases between. The DNA of the CDR3 is TGCGCCAGCAGCCAAGGGCCCCGGGACGCCGCTTCCCCTTACGAGCAGTACTTC. Translated: CASSQGPRDAASPYEQYF.

The gene calls are TRBV28 and TRBJ2-1; 10 bases line up with TRBD2. This CDR3 has 19 amino acids. V lost 6 bases, J lost 4 bases, and 18 bases stayed unmatched. Germline-derived CDR1 and CDR2 are MDHEN and SYDVKM. The CDR3 nucleotides read TGTGCCAGCAGCTTTGGGCTAGCGGGAGTCGGGATGGCTTACAATGAGCAGTTCTTC. Its translation is CASSFGLAGVGMAYNEQFF.

This sequence joins TRBV2 and TRBJ1-2; D might be TRBD1 (6 bases). The CDR3 loop spans 14 amino acids. V was cut by 8 bases and J by 1 base, with 14 bases left in between. CDR1 and CDR2 (germline): SNHLY, FYNNEI. CDR3 residues: CASFRDNYNYGYTF. CDR3 in DNA: TGTGCCAGCTTCCGGGACAATTATAACTATGGCTACACCTTC.

J is TRBJ2-1 and V is TRBV5-4, with 8 bases fitting TRBD2. CDR1 and CDR2 (germline): SGHNT, YYREEE (reference sequence). The CDR3 contains 14 residues. After removal of 2 bases from V and 10 bases from J, the junction contained 8 bases not matched to a gene. This CDR3 reads CASSLAGVKREQFF. CDR3 coding DNA: TGTGCCAGCAGCTTAGCGGGAGTGAAGAGGGAGCAGTTCTTC.

This clone turned up a few times. The gene calls are TRBV14 and TRBJ1-3; D remains ambiguous. This CDR3 has 14 amino acids. The V and J ends lost 1 base and 2 bases respectively, with 6 bases between them. The germline gives CDR1 SGHDN, CDR2 FVKESK. The CDR3 sequence: CASSQGEPGNTIYF. CDR3 nucleotides: TGTGCCAGCAGCCAAGGGGAACCTGGAAACACCATATATTTT.

The chain has TRBV6-5 and TRBJ2-5, with 11 bases that match TRBD2. Germline V lookup: CDR1 MNHEY, CDR2 SVGAGI. This CDR3 is built from 16 residues. The trim removed 2 bases at V and 2 bases at J, leaving 4 bases unmatched. The CDR3 loop is CASSYAGTSGQETQYF. The CDR3 DNA is TGTGCCAGCAGTTACGCCGGGACTAGCGGACAAGAGACCCAGTACTTC.

The chain couples TRBV7-3 to TRBJ2-3; D gene uncertain. The CDR3 totals 16 residues. Germline-derived CDR1 and CDR2 are SGHTA and FQGTGA. V lost 4 bases to trimming and J lost 3 bases, with 17 bases between them. The CDR3 here is CASSSRRPTWTDTQYF. The CDR3 nucleotides read TGTGCCAGCAGCTCTCGTCGGCCAACGTGGACAGATACGCAGTATTTT.

There are a few counts of this clone. The chain employs TRBV5-1 and TRBJ2-7; 11 bases fit TRBD1. V shed 3 bases and J 6 bases; nucleotides not matched to a gene: 5. Germline-derived CDR1 and CDR2 are SGHRS and YFSETQ. CDR3 length equals 14 residues. The CDR3 here is CASSSGTGGAEQYF. CDR3 bases: TGCGCCAGCAGCTCCGGGACAGGGGGGGCCGAGCAGTACTTC. The full variable domain, rest sourced from reference TRBV5-1 and TRBJ2-7, is KAGVTQTPRYLIKTRGQQVTLSCSPISGHRSVSWYQQTPGQGLQFLFEYFSETQRNKGNFPGRFSGRQFSNSRSEMNVSTLELGDSALYLCASSSGTGGAEQYFGPGTRLTVT.

CDR3 nucleotide sequence: TGTGCCAGCAGCTGGCTAGCGGGAACCTACAATGAGCAGTTCTTC. The encoded protein is CASSWLAGTYNEQFF. This rearrangement joins TRBV7-3 to TRBJ2-1; TRBD2 agrees at 9 bases. J gave up 2 bases and V 4 bases, and 3 bases lay outside the gene matches. Germline values: CDR1 SGHTA, CDR2 FQGTGA. The CDR3 loop spans 15 amino acids.

This clone was picked up a small number of times. This rearrangement joins TRBV6-5 to TRBJ2-3, with TRBD2 matching 8 bases. Germline V lookup: CDR1 MNHEY, CDR2 SVGAGI. The junction had 7 bases not matched to a gene; V was cut back by 6 bases and J by 5 bases. This CDR3 comprises 14 residues. CDR3 residues: CASRPGTRIDTQYF. CDR3 coding DNA: TGTGCCAGCAGGCCCGGGACTAGGATAGATACGCAGTATTTT.

This clone occurred a few times. The chain carries TRBV4-3 and TRBJ1-4, with D possibly TRBD1 on 6 matching bases. Per the germline V gene, CDR1 is LGHNA and CDR2 is YSLEER. The CDR3 loop spans 15 amino acids. Trimming cost V 1 base and J 8 bases, with 14 bases left between them. The CDR3 DNA sequence: TGCGCCAGCAGCCAAGTGAATAAGGGGGGAGAAAAACTGTTTTTT. It translates to CASSQVNKGGEKLFF.

This clone was seen a handful of times. The chain employs TRBV7-9 and TRBJ1-4; D unresolved. CDR3 size: 14 residues. Germline values: CDR1 SEHNR, CDR2 FQNEAQ (reference sequence). Trimming removed 5 bases from V and 1 base from J, with 8 bases in between. The CDR3 DNA is TGTGCCAGCAGCCAGCGGGGAACTAATGAAAAACTGTTTTTT. Protein: CASSQRGTNEKLFF.

In its sample, this clone was seen a few times. The genes are TRBV6-5 and TRBJ2-1, with 7 bases fitting TRBD2. The junction had 12 bases not matched to a gene; V was cut back by 7 bases and J by 9 bases. The CDR3 is 14 residues long. Germline V gives CDR1 MNHEY, CDR2 SVGAGI. CDR3 coding DNA: TGTGCCAGCACCCAACGGGGGGACGCCGCTGAGCAGTTCTTC. Protein product: CASTQRGDAAEQFF.

J is TRBJ2-5 and V is TRBV7-6, with a tentative D call TRBD1 (5 bases). The CDR3 contains 15 residues. The V gene lost 2 bases and the J gene lost 7 bases, with 17 bases spanning the gap. Germline values: CDR1 SGHVS, CDR2 FNYEAQ. The CDR3 sequence is CASSLKADRFGTQYF. The CDR3 region has the DNA TGTGCCAGCAGCTTAAAGGCTGACAGATTCGGGACCCAGTACTTC.

This clone has just a few counts. CDR3 loop: CASNRLAGTYEQYF. CDR3 bases: TGTGCCAGCAACCGACTAGCGGGAACCTACGAGCAGTACTTC. The rearrangement uses TRBV5-6 and TRBJ2-7; 11 bases line up with TRBD2. CDR1 is SGHDT and CDR2 is YYEEEE in the germline V gene. This CDR3 comprises 14 residues. J gave up 2 bases and V 6 bases, and 4 bases lay outside the gene matches.

This clone was seen a few times. The J gene is TRBJ2-3, the V gene TRBV7-8; TRBD2 agrees at 11 bases. V was pared by 11 bases and J by 3 bases, with 7 bases of the junction left unmatched. The CDR3 length is 14 residues. Germline V gene data show CDR1 as SGHVS and CDR2 as FQNEAQ. CDR3 sequence (DNA): TGTGCCTGTAGCGGGAGGGTCCTTACAGATACGCAGTATTTT. The encoded protein is CACSGRVLTDTQYF.

This clone was counted between two and nine times. The genes are TRBV29-1 and TRBJ2-5, with TRBD2 identical over 9 bases. With the DNA end fitting TRBJ2-7 better, the J assignment may be wrong. The CDR3 loop spans 14 amino acids. Germline lookup yields CDR1 SQVTM and CDR2 ANQGSEA. CDR3 in amino acids: CSVVIAGAVYEQYF. CDR3 DNA: TGCAGCGTTGTAATAGCGGGAGCGGTCTACGAGCAGTACTTC.

The chain couples TRBV12-2 to TRBJ1-6. TRBV12-2 is given as a pseudogene. CDR3 length: 15 residues. For the CDR3, the DNA is TGTGCAAGTCGCTTATTTGTGCGGCGTAATTCACCCCTCCACTTT. Translated: CASRLFVRRNSPLHF.

The rearrangement joins TRBV27 to TRBJ2-1; 14 nucleotides match TRBD2. The germline V gene has CDR1 MNHEY and CDR2 SMNVEV (reference sequence). This CDR3 is built from 20 residues. After removal of 5 bases from V and 4 bases from J, the junction contained 16 bases not matched to a gene. CDR3 DNA sequence: TGTGCCAGCAGTCCCTCAACGGGGACTAGCGGGAGAGGCATGTACAATGAGCAGTTCTTC. The encoded protein is CASSPSTGTSGRGMYNEQFF.

CDR3 amino acids: CASSLFVRVPGLNYGYTF. The CDR3 DNA reads TGTGCCAGCTCACTATTCGTCCGGGTACCGGGCCTGAACTATGGCTACACCTTC. The V gene is TRBV18, the J gene TRBJ1-2; the D is unclear. From germline, CDR1 is KGHSH and CDR2 LQKENI. The V and J ends lost 4 bases and 2 bases respectively, with 23 bases between them. This CDR3 contains 18 residues.

The CDR3 spells CASSVTGGINQPQHF. In nucleotides, the CDR3 is TGTGCCAGCAGCGTCACAGGGGGCATCAATCAGCCCCAGCATTTT. V and J are TRBV7-2 and TRBJ1-5; 9 bases align to TRBD1. V shed 5 bases, J shed 3 bases, and the junction held 5 bases outside the gene matches. Germline lookup yields CDR1 SGHTA and CDR2 FQGNSA. The CDR3 loop spans 15 amino acids. Full variable domain (rest looked up from reference TRBV7-2 and TRBJ1-5): GAGVSQSPSNKVTEKGKDVELRCDPISGHTALYWYRQSLGQGLEFLIYFQGNSAPDKSGLPSDRFSAERTGGSVSTLTIQRTQQEDSAVYLCASSVTGGINQPQHFGDGTRLSIL.

This clone has just a few counts. The chain couples TRBV28 to TRBJ1-5, with D tentatively TRBD1 (5 bases). The CDR3 extends over 12 amino acids. Trimming shortened V by 10 bases and J by 7 bases, and 14 bases separated the two germline ends. Germline V lookup: CDR1 MDHEN, CDR2 SYDVKM. In DNA form, the CDR3 reads TGTGCCACGGGGCAGGGCCCCCAGCCCCAGCATTTT. This sequence encodes CATGQGPQPQHF.

This clone was seen more than once but under ten times. J is TRBJ2-1 and V is TRBV5-6; the match to TRBD2 covers 8 bases. The CDR3 runs to 17 residues. The J segment lost 4 bases and the V segment lost 2 bases, leaving 11 bases of the junction unmatched. Germline assignment: CDR1 SGHDT and CDR2 YYEEEE. The DNA of the CDR3 is TGTGCCAGCAGCTTAGTTAATAGCGGGAAAGATTACAATGAGCAGTTCTTC. This sequence encodes CASSLVNSGKDYNEQFF.